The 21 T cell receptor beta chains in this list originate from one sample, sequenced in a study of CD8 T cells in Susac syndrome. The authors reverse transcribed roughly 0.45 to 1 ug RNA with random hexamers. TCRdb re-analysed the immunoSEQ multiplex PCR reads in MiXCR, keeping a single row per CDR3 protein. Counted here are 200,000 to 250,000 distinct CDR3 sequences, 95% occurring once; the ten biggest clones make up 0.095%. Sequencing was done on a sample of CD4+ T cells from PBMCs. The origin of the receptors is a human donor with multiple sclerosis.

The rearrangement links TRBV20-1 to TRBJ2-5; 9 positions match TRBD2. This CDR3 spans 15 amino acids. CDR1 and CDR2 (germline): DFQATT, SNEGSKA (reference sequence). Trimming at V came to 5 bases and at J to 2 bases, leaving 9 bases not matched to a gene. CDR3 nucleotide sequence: TGCAGTGCTGGTCTAGCGGGGACGTTTCAAGAGACCCAGTACTTC. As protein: CSAGLAGTFQETQYF.

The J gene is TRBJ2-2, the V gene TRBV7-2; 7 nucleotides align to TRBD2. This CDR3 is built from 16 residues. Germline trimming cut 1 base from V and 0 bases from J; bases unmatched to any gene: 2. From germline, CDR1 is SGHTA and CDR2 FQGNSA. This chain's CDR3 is CASSLVAGSNTGELFF. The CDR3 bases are TGTGCCAGCAGCTTAGTAGCGGGTTCGAACACCGGGGAGCTGTTTTTT.

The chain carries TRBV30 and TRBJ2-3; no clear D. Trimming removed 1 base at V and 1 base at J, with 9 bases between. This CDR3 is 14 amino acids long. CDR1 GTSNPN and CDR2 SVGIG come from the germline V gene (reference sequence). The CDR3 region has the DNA TGTGCCTGGAGTGGGCAGACACGCACAGATACGCAGTATTTT. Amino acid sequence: CAWSGQTRTDTQYF.

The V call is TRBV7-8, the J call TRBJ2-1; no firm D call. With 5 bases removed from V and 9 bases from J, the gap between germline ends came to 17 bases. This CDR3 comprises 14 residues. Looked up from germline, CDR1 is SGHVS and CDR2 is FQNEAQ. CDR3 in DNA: TGTGCCAGCAGCCCCGCCATGGGTAACGGTGAGCAGTTCTTC. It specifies CASSPAMGNGEQFF.

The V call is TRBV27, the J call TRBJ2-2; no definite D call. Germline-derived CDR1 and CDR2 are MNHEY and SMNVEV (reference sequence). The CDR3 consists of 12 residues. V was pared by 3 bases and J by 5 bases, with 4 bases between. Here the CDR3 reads CASSFYTGELFF. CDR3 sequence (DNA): TGTGCCAGCAGTTTTTATACCGGGGAGCTGTTTTTT.

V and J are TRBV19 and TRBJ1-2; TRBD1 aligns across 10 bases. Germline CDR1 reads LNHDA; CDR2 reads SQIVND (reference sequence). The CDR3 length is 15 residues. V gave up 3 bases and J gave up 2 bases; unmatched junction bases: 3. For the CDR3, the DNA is TGTGCCAGTAGTATGGGACAGGGGACAAACTATGGCTACACCTTC. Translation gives CASSMGQGTNYGYTF.

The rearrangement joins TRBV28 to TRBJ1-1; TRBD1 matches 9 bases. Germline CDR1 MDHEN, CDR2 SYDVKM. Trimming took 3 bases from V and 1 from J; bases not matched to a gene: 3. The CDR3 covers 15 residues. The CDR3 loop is CASSFGGQGNTEAFF. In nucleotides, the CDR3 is TGTGCCAGCAGTTTCGGGGGACAGGGGAACACTGAAGCTTTCTTT.

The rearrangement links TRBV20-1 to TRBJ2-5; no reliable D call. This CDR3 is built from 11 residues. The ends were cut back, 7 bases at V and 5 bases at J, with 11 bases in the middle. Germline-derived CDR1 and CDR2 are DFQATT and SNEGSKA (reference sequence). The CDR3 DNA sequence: TGCAGTGGCGAAGGAAGGGAGACCCAGTACTTC. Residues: CSGEGRETQYF.

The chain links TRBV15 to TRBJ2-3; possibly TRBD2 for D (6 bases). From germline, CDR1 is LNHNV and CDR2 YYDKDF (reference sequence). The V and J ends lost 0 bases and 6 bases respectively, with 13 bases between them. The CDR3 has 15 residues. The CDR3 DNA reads TGTGCCACCAGCAGAGAAATGACAGCGGGTGATACGCAGTATTTT. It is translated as CATSREMTAGDTQYF.

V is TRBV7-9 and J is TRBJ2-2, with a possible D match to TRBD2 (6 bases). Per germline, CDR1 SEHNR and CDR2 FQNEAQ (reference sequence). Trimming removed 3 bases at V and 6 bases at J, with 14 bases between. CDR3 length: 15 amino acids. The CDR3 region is CASSFRTLASGELFF. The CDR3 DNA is TGTGCCAGCAGCTTCAGAACTCTAGCGTCCGGGGAGCTGTTTTTT.

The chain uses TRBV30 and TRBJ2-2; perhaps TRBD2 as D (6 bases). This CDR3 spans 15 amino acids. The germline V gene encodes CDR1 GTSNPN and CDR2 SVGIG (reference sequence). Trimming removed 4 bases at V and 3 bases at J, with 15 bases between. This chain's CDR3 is CAWTVGGIDTGELFF. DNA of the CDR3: TGTGCCTGGACTGTGGGCGGGATAGACACCGGGGAGCTGTTTTTT. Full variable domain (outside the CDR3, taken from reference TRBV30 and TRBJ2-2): SQTIHQWPATLVQPVGSPLSLECTVEGTSNPNLYWYRQAAGRGLQLLFYSVGIGQISSEVPQNLSASRPQDRQFILSSKKLLLSDSGFYLCAWTVGGIDTGELFFGEGSRLTVL.

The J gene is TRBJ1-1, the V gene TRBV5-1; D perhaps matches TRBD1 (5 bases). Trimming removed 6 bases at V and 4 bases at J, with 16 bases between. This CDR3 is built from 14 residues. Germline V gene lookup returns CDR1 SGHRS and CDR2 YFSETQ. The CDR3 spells CASTQAGEGTEAFF. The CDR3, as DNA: TGCGCCAGCACTCAAGCGGGGGAGGGCACTGAAGCTTTCTTT.

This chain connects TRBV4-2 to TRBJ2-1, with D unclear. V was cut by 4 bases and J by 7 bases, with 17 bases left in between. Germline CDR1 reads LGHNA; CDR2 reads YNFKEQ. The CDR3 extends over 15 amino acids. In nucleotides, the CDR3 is TGTGCCAGCAGCCCGGAGCTGGTGGGGTGGAATGAGCAGTTCTTC. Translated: CASSPELVGWNEQFF.

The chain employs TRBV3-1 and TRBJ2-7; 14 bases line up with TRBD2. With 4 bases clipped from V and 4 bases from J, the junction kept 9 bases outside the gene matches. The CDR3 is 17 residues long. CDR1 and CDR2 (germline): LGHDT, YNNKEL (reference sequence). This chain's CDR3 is CASSRSTSGGASYEQYF. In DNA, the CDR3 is TGTGCCAGCAGCCGCTCGACTAGCGGGGGGGCTTCATACGAGCAGTACTTC.

CDR3 bases: TGTGCCAGCAGCTCCAACCCTATAGGACAGGGGGCATTCATTCAGTACTTC. Its translation is CASSSNPIGQGAFIQYF. V gene TRBV3-1 combines with J gene TRBJ2-4; 11 bases agree with TRBD1. Losses at the gene ends were 5 bases for V and 9 bases for J; bases not matched to a gene: 15. In germline, CDR1 is LGHDT, CDR2 YNNKEL (reference sequence). The length of the CDR3 is 17 residues.

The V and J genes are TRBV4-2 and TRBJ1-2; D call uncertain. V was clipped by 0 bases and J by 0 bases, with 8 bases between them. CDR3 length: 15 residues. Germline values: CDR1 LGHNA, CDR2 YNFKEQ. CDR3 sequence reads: CASSQDGSANYGYTF. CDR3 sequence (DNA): TGTGCCAGCAGCCAAGACGGCTCGGCTAACTATGGCTACACCTTC.

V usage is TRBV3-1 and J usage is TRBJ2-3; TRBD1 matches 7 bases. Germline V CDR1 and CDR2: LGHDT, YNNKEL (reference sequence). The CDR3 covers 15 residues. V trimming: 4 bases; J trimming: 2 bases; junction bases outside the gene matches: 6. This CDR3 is CASSLGQAATDTQYF. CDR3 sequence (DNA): TGTGCCAGCAGCCTTGGACAGGCGGCCACAGATACGCAGTATTTT.

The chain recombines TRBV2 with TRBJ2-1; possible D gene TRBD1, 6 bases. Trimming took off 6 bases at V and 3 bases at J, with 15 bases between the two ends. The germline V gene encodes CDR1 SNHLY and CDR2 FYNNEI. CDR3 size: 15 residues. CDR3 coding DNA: TGTGCCAGCAGCGGGAACACAGGGATCTACAATGAGCAGTTCTTC. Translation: CASSGNTGIYNEQFF.

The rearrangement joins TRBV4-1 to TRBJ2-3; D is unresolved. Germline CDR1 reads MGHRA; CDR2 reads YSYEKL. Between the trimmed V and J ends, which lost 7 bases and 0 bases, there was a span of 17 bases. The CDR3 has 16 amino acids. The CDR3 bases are TGCGCCAGCAAGCCGAATCAGGCGAGAAGCACAGATACGCAGTATTTT. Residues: CASKPNQARSTDTQYF.

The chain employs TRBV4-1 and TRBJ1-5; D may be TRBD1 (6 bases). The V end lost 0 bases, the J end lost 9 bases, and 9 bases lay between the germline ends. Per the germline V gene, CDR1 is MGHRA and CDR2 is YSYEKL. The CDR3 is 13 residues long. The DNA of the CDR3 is TGCGCCAGCAGCCAAGATTTGGGGGCGCCCCAGCATTTT. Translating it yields CASSQDLGAPQHF.

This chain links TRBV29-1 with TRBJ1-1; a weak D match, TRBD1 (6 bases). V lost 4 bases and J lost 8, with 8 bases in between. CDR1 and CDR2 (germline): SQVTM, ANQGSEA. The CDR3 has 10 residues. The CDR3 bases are TGCAGCGTTGTCAGGGGAGAAGCTTTCTTT. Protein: CSVVRGEAFF.